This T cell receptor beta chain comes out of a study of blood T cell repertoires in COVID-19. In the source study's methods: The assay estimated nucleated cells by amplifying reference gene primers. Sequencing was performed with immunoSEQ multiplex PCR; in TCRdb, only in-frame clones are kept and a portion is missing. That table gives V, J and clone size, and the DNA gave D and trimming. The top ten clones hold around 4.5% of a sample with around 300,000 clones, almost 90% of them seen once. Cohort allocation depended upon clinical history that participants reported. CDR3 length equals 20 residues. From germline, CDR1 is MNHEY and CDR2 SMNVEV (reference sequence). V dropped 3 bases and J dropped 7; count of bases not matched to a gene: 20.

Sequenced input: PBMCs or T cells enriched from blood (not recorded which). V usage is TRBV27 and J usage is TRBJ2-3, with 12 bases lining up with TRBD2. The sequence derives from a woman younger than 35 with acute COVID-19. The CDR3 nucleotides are TGTGCCAGCAGTTTGACGGCGGGGGGCCTAGCGGGAGGGATCATGTATACGCAGTATTTT. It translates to CASSLTAGGLAGGIMYTQYF.